This TCR beta chain was found in a study of OX40 agonist ivuxolimab in advanced cancers. At the level of the study: Dose-escalation patients suffered from hepatocellular carcinoma, melanoma, renal cell or head and neck cancer. At about 82% male, the cohort had a mean age of approximately 60 years, ranging from roughly 23 to 80. Earlier anti-PD-1, anti-PD-L1 or anti-CTLA-4 therapy was permitted; less than 50% had received some.

CDR1 is LNHDA and CDR2 is SQIVND in the germline V gene (reference sequence). Trimming took 6 bases from V and 5 from J, leaving 11 bases between them. The CDR3 has 13 amino acids. Assay: immunoSEQ multiplex PCR; the TCRdb copy retains only in-frame clones and omits some. Among roughly 58,000 clones listed, roughly 89% were seen once. The sequence came from an adult with an advanced solid tumor such as melanoma, head and neck, liver or kidney cancer. The rearrangement uses TRBV19 and TRBJ2-1; D uncertain. Sequenced here: CD4+ or CD8+ T cells sorted from blood, sampled in a trial of the OX40 agonist ivuxolimab. CDR3 bases: TGTGCCAGTAGAAGACTGGACCACAATGAGCAGTTCTTC. The encoded protein is CASRRLDHNEQFF. The full variable domain, rest sourced from reference TRBV19 and TRBJ2-1, is DGGITQSPKYLFRKEGQNVTLSCEQNLNHDAMYWYRQDPGQGLRLIYYSQIVNDFQKGDIAEGYSVSREKKESFPLTVTSAQKNPTAFYLCASRRLDHNEQFFGPGTRLTVL.